This T cell receptor beta chain was documented in a study of T cell changes during pregnancy in multiple sclerosis. The CDR3 contains 15 residues. Germline CDR1 SQVTM, CDR2 ANQGSEA. With V trimmed by 7 bases and J by 0 bases, 4 bases remained unmatched. Repertoires were generated with immunoSEQ multiplex PCR, while TCRdb's copy carries only in-frame clones and drops some. The sample consists of tens of thousands of clones, 85% to 95% of them appearing once. The sequence derives from a female donor with multiple sclerosis, enrolled in a pregnancy study. V is TRBV29-1 and J is TRBJ2-1; 12 bases agree with TRBD2. Sequences were derived from peripheral blood, sampled in the first trimester of pregnancy. CDR3 sequence: CSGQTSGSSYNEQFF. The CDR3 bases are TGCAGCGGGCAGACTAGCGGGAGCTCCTACAATGAGCAGTTCTTC.